A selection of T cell receptor beta chains follows, all from one sample in a study of regulatory T cells in long-lasting Graves disease. TCRdb analysed the multiplex PCR reads with MiXCR anew, one entry per CDR3 protein. Of 400,000 to 500,000 distinct CDR3 sequences in the sample, 14% to 15% were seen once. The sample was also reused in another study, on T cells in Graves' hyperthyroidism and ophthalmopathy.

Sequences were derived from peripheral blood mononuclear cells (PBMCs), sampled at new diagnosis, from a patient treated with antithyroid drugs. The source is a woman in her thirties or forties with Graves disease. Both conserved end residues are part of each CDR3. D genes are given only for firm matches. Only part of the rows carry a size: once, few, many, or a class if the clone is expanded.

>TRBJ1-1|NA|TRBV18|NA
CASSPGYVGGTEAFF
TGTGCCAGCTCACCAGGGTACGTAGGAGGCACTGAAGCTTTCTTT
>TRBJ2-5|TRBD1|TRBV12-3/TRBV12-4|many
CASRRQGAETQYF
TGTGCCAGCAGAAGACAGGGGGCTGAGACCCAGTACTTC
>TRBJ1-1|NA|TRBV7-9|many
CASTFGYTEAFF
TGTGCCAGCACTTTTGGGTACACTGAAGCTTTCTTT
>TRBJ2-3|NA|TRBV4-3|NA
CASSQEYGYFSTDTQYF
TGCGCCAGCAGCCAAGAATATGGGTATTTTAGCACAGATACGCAGTATTTT
>TRBJ2-1|NA|TRBV28|many
CASSSPEARYNEQFF
TGTGCCAGCAGCTCCCCGGAAGCCCGCTACAATGAGCAGTTCTTC
>TRBJ2-2|NA|TRBV6-1|NA
CASSVSDSLNTGELFF
TGTGCCAGCAGTGTCTCAGACTCTCTGAACACCGGGGAGCTGTTTTTT
>TRBJ2-7|NA|TRBV5-1|many
CASSLTFSYEQYF
TGTGCCAGCAGCTTAACTTTCTCCTACGAGCAGTACTTC
>TRBJ1-6|NA|TRBV11-2|many
CASSLVARSYNSPLHF
TGTGCCAGCAGCTTGGTTGCCCGCTCCTATAATTCACCCCTCCACTTT
>TRBJ1-6|TRBD1|TRBV6-2/TRBV6-3|many
CASSTGQAGAPLHF
TGTGCCAGCAGTACAGGACAGGCCGGGGCACCCCTCCACTTT
>TRBJ2-2|TRBD2|TRBV28|many
CASSFPFLGLAGGLANTGELFF
TGTGCCAGCAGTTTCCCCTTCTTGGGACTAGCGGGGGGACTCGCGAACACCGGGGAGCTGTTTTTT
>TRBJ2-5|NA|TRBV7-9|NA
CASRSRTEYQETQYF
TGTGCCAGCAGATCCAGGACGGAATACCAAGAGACCCAGTACTTC
>TRBJ2-3|TRBD2|TRBV7-6|many
CASSLVSAGDTDTQYF
TGTGCCAGCAGCTTAGTTTCTGCGGGAGACACAGATACGCAGTATTTT
>TRBJ2-1|TRBD2|TRBV30|many
CAWSGLAAYNEQFF
TGTGCCTGGTCGGGACTAGCGGCCTACAATGAGCAGTTCTTC
>TRBJ2-1|NA|TRBV20-1|many
CSASAPRPGSYNEQFF
TGCAGTGCTAGCGCCCCCCGTCCTGGCTCCTACAATGAGCAGTTCTTC
>TRBJ1-2|NA|TRBV28|NA
CASRPSVGGPTNYGYTF
TGTGCCAGCAGGCCATCCGTCGGGGGACCGACTAACTATGGCTACACCTTC
>TRBJ1-3|NA|TRBV19|few
CASRLRAAGNTIYF
TGTGCCAGTAGGCTCCGGGCCGCTGGAAACACCATATATTTT
>TRBJ1-1|NA|TRBV2|many
CASRRGDTEAFF
TGTGCCAGCAGAAGGGGGGACACTGAAGCTTTCTTT
>TRBJ1-2|NA|TRBV5-1|NA
CASSLVSRGDGYTF
TGCGCCAGCAGCTTGGTGTCCAGGGGAGATGGCTACACCTTC
>TRBJ2-7|NA|TRBV7-9|once
CASSLSWNEQYF
TGTGCCAGCAGCTTGAGTTGGAACGAGCAGTACTTC
>TRBJ2-7|NA|TRBV29-1|many
CSVEVGTSLGQYF
TGCAGCGTTGAAGTCGGGACATCCCTAGGGCAGTACTTC
>TRBJ2-7|TRBD1|TRBV5-1|few
CASSWDRGLNEQYF
TGCGCCAGCAGCTGGGACAGGGGGCTGAACGAGCAGTACTTC
>TRBJ2-2|TRBD1|TRBV10-3|many
CAITPTGAVGELFF
TGTGCGATCACACCGACAGGGGCGGTCGGGGAGCTGTTTTTT
>TRBJ2-2|NA|TRBV12-3/TRBV12-4|many
CASSFLGGGNAGELFF
TGTGCCAGCAGTTTTCTGGGTGGGGGAAACGCCGGGGAGCTGTTTTTT
>TRBJ1-4|NA|TRBV4-3|NA
CASSQDGGEKLFF
TGCGCCAGCAGCCAAGATGGGGGGGAAAAACTGTTTTTT
>TRBJ2-1|TRBD2|TRBV11-3|many
CASSPRTSFNEQFF
TGTGCCAGCAGCCCTCGGACTAGCTTCAATGAGCAGTTCTTC
>TRBJ2-1|NA|TRBV28|many
CASSPRGSSGTNNEQFF
TGTGCCAGCAGTCCCAGGGGTAGCTCCGGGACAAACAATGAGCAGTTCTTC
>TRBJ1-2|NA|TRBV12-3/TRBV12-4|many
CASSDPRDYGYTF
TGTGCCAGCAGTGATCCTAGGGACTATGGCTACACCTTC
>TRBJ2-1|TRBD2|TRBV12-3/TRBV12-4|many
CASSSGTSDEQFF
TGTGCCAGCAGTTCGGGGACTAGCGATGAGCAGTTCTTC
>TRBJ2-3|TRBD1|TRBV9|NA
CASSAPNNPGQGILTDTQYF
TGTGCCAGCAGCGCCCCCAATAACCCGGGACAGGGTATTTTGACAGATACGCAGTATTTT